These T cell receptor beta chains were read from a single sample in a study of blood T cell repertoires in COVID-19. Measured with immunoSEQ multiplex PCR; TCRdb has only the in-frame clones, and not every one. The profile covers roughly 120,000 clones, with about 80% appearing a single time and 16% taken by the ten largest. Source material: peripheral blood. Every receptor here comes from a woman older than 75 with active or convalescent COVID-19. The CDR3 runs from the conserved cysteine through the conserved F or W. The order of the fields is V gene, J gene, D gene, clone size, CDR3 DNA, CDR3 protein. The D gene is left open where the match is weak. A clone size is listed for some rows: how often the clone was seen (once, few, many), or a class if it is expanded.

TRBV18	TRBJ2-1	NA	few	TGTGCCAGCTCACCGGGACTTAGCTCCTACAATGAGCAGTTCTTC	CASSPGLSSYNEQFF
TRBV21-1	TRBJ2-3	NA	NA	TGTGCCAGCAGCAACCACGGGAGCACAGATACGCAGTATTTT	CASSNHGSTDTQYF
TRBV11-3	TRBJ2-7	TRBD2	NA	TGTGCCAGCAGCTTTCCTAGCGGGGTCTACGAGCAGTACTTC	CASSFPSGVYEQYF
TRBV4-3	TRBJ2-2	NA	NA	TGCGCCAGCAGCCCATATAGGGACTACACCGGGGAGCTGTTTTTT	CASSPYRDYTGELFF
TRBV12-3/TRBV12-4	TRBJ1-5	NA	NA	TGTGCCAGCAGTATTTCTATAGATTCCCCCCAGCATTTT	CASSISIDSPQHF
TRBV9	TRBJ1-4	NA	NA	TGTGCCAGCAGCGTAGATCGAGGGCCTAATGAAAAACTGTTTTTT	CASSVDRGPNEKLFF
TRBV19	TRBJ1-5	NA	NA	TGTGCCAGTAGTCCTTATCGGACAGCGGAAAATCAGCCCCAGCATTTT	CASSPYRTAENQPQHF
TRBV2	TRBJ1-5	TRBD1	NA	TGTGCCAGCAGTGTTCAGGGGGTCCGGAATCAGCCCCAGCATTTT	CASSVQGVRNQPQHF
TRBV27	TRBJ1-5	NA	few	TGTGCCAGCAGACCCACCTACAGTATTAGCAATCAGCCCCAGCATTTT	CASRPTYSISNQPQHF
TRBV6-2/TRBV6-3	TRBJ1-6	NA	NA	TGTGCCAGCAGTCAGGGGACACCCCTCCACTTT	CASSQGTPLHF
TRBV30	TRBJ2-3	NA	many	TGTGCCTGGAGCCTAAGGGGGGGAGATACGCAGTATTTT	CAWSLRGGDTQYF
TRBV6-5	TRBJ2-7	TRBD2	NA	TGTGCCAGCAGCCTAGCGGGGCCGGGGGAGCAGTACTTC	CASSLAGPGEQYF
TRBV6-1	TRBJ1-6	NA	few	TGTGCCAGCAGTGAGAGGACAGTCCTTTCACCCCTCCACTTT	CASSERTVLSPLHF
TRBV6-1	TRBJ2-7	TRBD1	NA	TGTGCCAGCAGTGACAGGGACAGGGCAACCTACGAGCAGTACTTC	CASSDRDRATYEQYF
TRBV28	TRBJ1-2	NA	few	TGTGCCAGCAGTTCCGCCCGGACAGAGGCTAACTATGGCTACACCTTC	CASSSARTEANYGYTF
TRBV2	TRBJ1-5	NA	few	TGTGCCAGCAGTGGGTCGGTTGGGCAGGGATTTAAGGGCACGCAGCCCCAGCATTTT	CASSGSVGQGFKGTQPQHF
TRBV29-1	TRBJ1-4	TRBD1	NA	TGCAGCGCTGACGCCGGGACAGGGGTCGAAAAACTGTTTTTT	CSADAGTGVEKLFF
TRBV7-2	TRBJ1-6	NA	NA	TGTGCCAGCAGCTCAGGGCTGGTCTTTCGGTCACCCCTCCACTTT	CASSSGLVFRSPLHF
TRBV19	TRBJ2-7	TRBD1	NA	TGTGCCAGTAGTATTATGGGACAGGGGTTCGGCGAGCAGTACTTC	CASSIMGQGFGEQYF
TRBV10-3	TRBJ2-7	NA	NA	TGTGCCATCAGTGGGGGGGGCGGGAGCCGCGAGCAGTACTTC	CAISGGGGSREQYF
TRBV5-1	TRBJ2-7	NA	NA	TGCGCCAGCAGCTTGGTGAGTCGGGGTTCCTACGAGCAGTACTTC	CASSLVSRGSYEQYF
TRBV7-3	TRBJ2-1	TRBD1	NA	TGTGCCAGCAGCCCGAGACAGGGTTGGGTGAATGAGCAGTTCTTC	CASSPRQGWVNEQFF
TRBV5-1	TRBJ1-1	TRBD1	few	TGCGCCAGCAGCTTGCAACAGGGGGAAGCTTTCTTT	CASSLQQGEAFF
TRBV30	TRBJ1-2	NA	NA	TGTGCCTGCCCGTTCCAGGCCTCCTATGGCTACACCTTC	CACPFQASYGYTF
TRBV5-4	TRBJ2-1	TRBD2	NA	TGTGCCAGCAGCTCGGGGACTAGCGGGAGGGACAATGAGCAGTTCTTC	CASSSGTSGRDNEQFF
TRBV5-1	TRBJ1-1	TRBD1	once	TGCGCCAGCAGCCCACAGGGGACCGGAAACACTGAAGCTTTCTTT	CASSPQGTGNTEAFF
TRBV30	TRBJ1-3	NA	NA	TGTGCCTGGAGTCGGCTAGCGGGCACCATATATTTT	CAWSRLAGTIYF
TRBV20-1	TRBJ1-2	TRBD1	NA	TGCAGTGCTAGTTTCTTCAGGGGGCACCGCTATGGCTACACCTTC	CSASFFRGHRYGYTF